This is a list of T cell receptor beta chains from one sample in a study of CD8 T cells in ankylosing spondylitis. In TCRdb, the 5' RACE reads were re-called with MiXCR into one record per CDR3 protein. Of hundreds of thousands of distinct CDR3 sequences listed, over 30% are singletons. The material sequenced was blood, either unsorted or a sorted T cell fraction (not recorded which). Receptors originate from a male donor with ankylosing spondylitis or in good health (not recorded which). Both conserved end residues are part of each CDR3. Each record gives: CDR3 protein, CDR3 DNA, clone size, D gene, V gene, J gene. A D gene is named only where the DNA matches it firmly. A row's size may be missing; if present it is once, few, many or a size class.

CDR3 protein: CSVHRVGTDTQYF
CDR3 DNA: TGCAGCGTTCACAGGGTTGGCACAGATACGCAGTATTTT
clone size: few
D gene: NA
V gene: TRBV29-1
J gene: TRBJ2-3

CDR3 protein: CASSHSGGAPDTQYF
CDR3 DNA: TGTGCCAGCAGCCACAGCGGGGGGGCCCCAGATACGCAGTATTTT
clone size: few
D gene: TRBD2
V gene: TRBV5-5
J gene: TRBJ2-3

CDR3 protein: CASSRQGKETQYF
CDR3 DNA: TGTGCCAGCAGTAGACAGGGCAAAGAGACCCAGTACTTC
clone size: many
D gene: TRBD1
V gene: TRBV6-1
J gene: TRBJ2-5

CDR3 protein: CASSAGTGASSYNSPLHF
CDR3 DNA: TGTGCCAGCAGCGCAGGGACAGGGGCTAGCTCCTATAATTCACCCCTCCACTTT
clone size: NA
D gene: TRBD1
V gene: TRBV5-5
J gene: TRBJ1-6

CDR3 protein: CSVEADADTQYF
CDR3 DNA: TGCAGCGTTGAAGCAGACGCAGATACGCAGTATTTT
clone size: NA
D gene: NA
V gene: TRBV29-1
J gene: TRBJ2-3

CDR3 protein: CASSHPVRGHNEQFF
CDR3 DNA: TGCGCCAGCAGCCACCCAGTGCGGGGGCACAATGAGCAGTTCTTC
clone size: few
D gene: NA
V gene: TRBV4-1
J gene: TRBJ2-1

CDR3 protein: CASSPRGSTYNEQFF
CDR3 DNA: TGTGCCAGCAGCCCTCGGGGGTCTACCTACAATGAGCAGTTCTTC
clone size: few
D gene: NA
V gene: TRBV6-1
J gene: TRBJ2-1

CDR3 protein: CASSEANRGRGSYEQYF
CDR3 DNA: TGTGCCAGCAGTGAGGCTAACAGGGGGCGAGGCTCCTACGAGCAGTACTTC
clone size: NA
D gene: TRBD1
V gene: TRBV25-1
J gene: TRBJ2-7

CDR3 protein: CASSLGTGRRETQYF
CDR3 DNA: TGTGCCAGCAGCTTAGGAACAGGGCGCCGGGAGACCCAGTACTTC
clone size: NA
D gene: NA
V gene: TRBV7-8
J gene: TRBJ2-5

CDR3 protein: CSASLGPVTQPQHF
CDR3 DNA: TGCAGTGCTAGTTTGGGGCCCGTGACCCAGCCCCAGCATTTT
clone size: many
D gene: NA
V gene: TRBV20-1
J gene: TRBJ1-5

CDR3 protein: CASSVQETQYF
CDR3 DNA: TGCGCCAGCAGCGTTCAAGAGACCCAGTACTTC
clone size: few
D gene: NA
V gene: TRBV5-1
J gene: TRBJ2-5

CDR3 protein: CASSSQVGATDTQYF
CDR3 DNA: TGTGCCAGCAGTTCCCAGGTAGGGGCCACAGATACGCAGTATTTT
clone size: few
D gene: NA
V gene: TRBV6-5
J gene: TRBJ2-3

CDR3 protein: CSARPTGGTYEQYF
CDR3 DNA: TGCAGTGCCAGGCCTACTGGGGGGACCTACGAGCAGTACTTC
clone size: few
D gene: NA
V gene: TRBV20-1
J gene: TRBJ2-7

CDR3 protein: CASSFLGGANEKLFF
CDR3 DNA: TGTGCCAGCAGCTTTCTGGGTGGGGCTAATGAAAAACTGTTTTTT
clone size: NA
D gene: NA
V gene: TRBV7-2
J gene: TRBJ1-4

CDR3 protein: CASSHPQRTDTQYF
CDR3 DNA: TGTGCCAGCAGCCACCCCCAACGCACAGATACGCAGTATTTT
clone size: few
D gene: NA
V gene: TRBV5-5
J gene: TRBJ2-3

CDR3 protein: CATVGVHEQFF
CDR3 DNA: TGTGCCACTGTGGGGGTGCATGAGCAGTTCTTC
clone size: NA
D gene: NA
V gene: TRBV10-3
J gene: TRBJ2-1

CDR3 protein: CSAPTGKETQYF
CDR3 DNA: TGCAGTGCCCCGACAGGGAAAGAGACCCAGTACTTC
clone size: NA
D gene: TRBD1
V gene: TRBV20-1
J gene: TRBJ2-5

CDR3 protein: CASSDRGPTEAFF
CDR3 DNA: TGTGCCAGCAGTGACAGGGGGCCCACTGAAGCTTTCTTT
clone size: NA
D gene: TRBD1
V gene: TRBV6-6
J gene: TRBJ1-1

CDR3 protein: CASSLAENTGELFF
CDR3 DNA: TGTGCCAGCAGTTTGGCAGAGAACACCGGGGAGCTGTTTTTT
clone size: NA
D gene: NA
V gene: TRBV12-3/TRBV12-4
J gene: TRBJ2-2

CDR3 protein: CASSPTGVLYGYTF
CDR3 DNA: TGTGCCAGCAGCCCGACAGGGGTTCTCTATGGCTACACCTTC
clone size: few
D gene: TRBD1
V gene: TRBV27
J gene: TRBJ1-2

CDR3 protein: CSASFSGQGETQYF
CDR3 DNA: TGCAGTGCTAGTTTTTCGGGACAAGGGGAGACCCAGTACTTC
clone size: many
D gene: NA
V gene: TRBV20-1
J gene: TRBJ2-5

CDR3 protein: CSARERASNVIFYGYTF
CDR3 DNA: TGCAGTGCTAGAGAGCGGGCGTCCAACGTAATCTTCTATGGCTACACCTTC
clone size: NA
D gene: NA
V gene: TRBV20-1
J gene: TRBJ1-2

CDR3 protein: CASRTGGSSYEQYF
CDR3 DNA: TGTGCCAGCAGAACAGGGGGGAGCTCCTACGAGCAGTACTTC
clone size: NA
D gene: TRBD1
V gene: TRBV28
J gene: TRBJ2-7

CDR3 protein: CASSLVSDTGELFF
CDR3 DNA: TGCGCCAGCAGCTTGGTTAGTGACACCGGGGAGCTGTTTTTT
clone size: NA
D gene: NA
V gene: TRBV5-1
J gene: TRBJ2-2

CDR3 protein: CSIYRGTGELFF
CDR3 DNA: TGCAGCATCTATCGGGGGACTGGGGAGCTGTTTTTT
clone size: few
D gene: NA
V gene: TRBV29-1
J gene: TRBJ2-2

CDR3 protein: CASSEGEGQPQHF
CDR3 DNA: TGTGCCAGCAGCGAGGGAGAAGGACAGCCCCAGCATTTT
clone size: NA
D gene: NA
V gene: TRBV9
J gene: TRBJ1-5

CDR3 protein: CASSYSRELYEQYF
CDR3 DNA: TGTGCCAGCAGTTACTCCCGGGAGCTCTACGAGCAGTACTTC
clone size: NA
D gene: NA
V gene: TRBV6-5
J gene: TRBJ2-7

CDR3 protein: CSARDIRQALGDTQYF
CDR3 DNA: TGCAGTGCTAGAGATATTCGACAGGCTCTGGGAGATACGCAGTATTTT
clone size: NA
D gene: NA
V gene: TRBV20-1
J gene: TRBJ2-3

CDR3 protein: CAISEEDSGTGELFF
CDR3 DNA: TGTGCCATCAGTGAGGAGGACAGTGGCACCGGGGAGCTGTTTTTT
clone size: once
D gene: NA
V gene: TRBV10-3
J gene: TRBJ2-2

CDR3 protein: CASSWRRWDGYTF
CDR3 DNA: TGTGCCAGCAGCTGGAGACGGTGGGATGGCTACACCTTC
clone size: once
D gene: NA
V gene: TRBV12-3/TRBV12-4
J gene: TRBJ1-2

CDR3 protein: CASSLGGGDNQPQHF
CDR3 DNA: TGTGCCAGCAGCCTTGGGGGCGGTGACAATCAGCCCCAGCATTTT
clone size: NA
D gene: NA
V gene: TRBV5-6
J gene: TRBJ1-5

CDR3 protein: CASSLAYRGGELFF
CDR3 DNA: TGTGCCAGCAGCTTGGCCTACAGGGGAGGGGAGCTGTTTTTT
clone size: few
D gene: TRBD1
V gene: TRBV5-6
J gene: TRBJ2-2